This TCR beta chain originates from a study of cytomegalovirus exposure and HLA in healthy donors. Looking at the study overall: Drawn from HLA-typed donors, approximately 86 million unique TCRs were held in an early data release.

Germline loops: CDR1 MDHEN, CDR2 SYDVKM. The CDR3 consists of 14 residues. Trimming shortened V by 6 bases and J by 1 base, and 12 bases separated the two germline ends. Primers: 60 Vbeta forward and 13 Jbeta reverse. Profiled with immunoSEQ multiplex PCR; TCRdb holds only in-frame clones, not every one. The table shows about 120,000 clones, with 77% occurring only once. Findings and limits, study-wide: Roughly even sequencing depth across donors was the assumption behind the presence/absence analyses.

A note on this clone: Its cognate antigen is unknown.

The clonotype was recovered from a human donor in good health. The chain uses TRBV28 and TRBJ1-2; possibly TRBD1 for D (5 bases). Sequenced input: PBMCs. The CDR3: CASRPGTYNYGYTF. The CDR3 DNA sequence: TGTGCCAGCAGACCCGGGACTTATAACTATGGCTACACCTTC.